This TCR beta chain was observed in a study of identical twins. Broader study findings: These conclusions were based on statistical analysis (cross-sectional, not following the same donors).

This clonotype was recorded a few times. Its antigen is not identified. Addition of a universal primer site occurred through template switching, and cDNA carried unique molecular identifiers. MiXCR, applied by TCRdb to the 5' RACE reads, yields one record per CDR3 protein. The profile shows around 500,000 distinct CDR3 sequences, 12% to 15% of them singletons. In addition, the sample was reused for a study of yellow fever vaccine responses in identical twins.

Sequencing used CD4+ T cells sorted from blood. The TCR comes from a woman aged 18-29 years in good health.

The DNA of the CDR3 is TGCAGTGCCCAACGAGAAGGACTAGCGGGAAGAGAAGGCGAGCAGTTCTTC. Translated, it gives CSAQREGLAGREGEQFF. The chain uses TRBV20-1 and TRBJ2-1; 12 bases line up with TRBD2. Germline V lookup: CDR1 DFQATT, CDR2 SNEGSKA (reference sequence). With 6 bases clipped from V and 10 bases from J, the junction kept 19 bases outside the gene matches. CDR3 length: 17 residues.